This T cell receptor (beta chain) appears in the sequencing data of a study of blood T cell repertoires in COVID-19. Whole-study context: Italy, Spain and the United States were the sources of the convalescent and acute COVID-19 samples. PBMCs, B-cell-depleted T cells, or T cells provided the cDNA or gDNA that made up the material.

Seattle patient enrollment occurred during active infection, with longitudinal follow-up thereafter. In the original analysis: Counts of nucleated cells, estimated from reference gene primer amplification, were obtained. Repertoires were generated with immunoSEQ multiplex PCR, while TCRdb's copy carries only in-frame clones and drops some. D and trimming were read from the DNA, whereas the V and J calls and clone size are those reported in that table. The table records 270,000 or so clones, about 88% of them present only once. This CDR3 is built from 12 residues. Germline CDR1 reads SQVTM; CDR2 reads ANQGSEA. Deletions cut 4 bases from V and 4 bases from J, with 9 bases between. This clone was recorded a few times.

The rearrangement uses TRBV29-1 and TRBJ2-3, with no clear D. Sequencing input: peripheral blood. The sequence derives from a human donor with COVID-19, enrolled during active disease. The donor label of this sample is uncertain. CDR3 bases: TGCAGCGTTGTGGCCACAGCAGATACGCAGTATTTT. As protein: CSVVATADTQYF.